The source of this TCR beta chain is a study of blood T cell repertoires in COVID-19. For the study at large: From the United States, Italy and Spain came samples of acute and convalescent COVID-19. From T cells, B-cell-depleted T cells, or PBMCs came the material, which was cDNA or gDNA.

Enrollment of patients from Seattle took place during active infection, with longitudinal follow-up. In the study's own analysis: Reference gene primer amplification gave estimated nucleated cell counts. TCRdb keeps only in-frame clones here, not all; method: immunoSEQ multiplex PCR. The V and J calls and the clone size are those of that table, but D and trimming were determined from the DNA. This sample has 100,000 to 150,000 clones, with roughly 86% found just once. The receptor's source is a woman in her seventies with COVID-19, enrolled during active disease. The sequencing input was peripheral blood.

The CDR3 nucleotides read TGTGCCAGTAGCCCTAAAGCGGGGGGCTACAATGAGCAGTTCTTC. This encodes CASSPKAGGYNEQFF. This chain uses TRBV19 with TRBJ2-1; 9 nucleotides match TRBD2. This CDR3 contains 15 residues. V shed 6 bases, J shed 3 bases, and the junction held 6 bases outside the gene matches. Looked up from germline, CDR1 is LNHDA and CDR2 is SQIVND (reference sequence).